Shown below are 29 T cell receptor beta chains from a single sample sequenced in a study of blood T cell repertoires in COVID-19. Sequenced by immunoSEQ multiplex PCR; TCRdb stores in-frame clones only, minus some. The sample includes over 350,000 clones, about 88% of them seen just once. Source material: PBMCs or T cells enriched from blood (not recorded which). The receptors originated from a woman between 18 and 29 years old who had recovered from COVID-19.

The gene calls are TRBV6-5 and TRBJ2-3; D may be TRBD2 (6 bases). The V gene lost 10 bases and the J gene lost 0 bases, with 17 bases spanning the gap. The CDR3 is made up of 15 amino acids. Per germline, CDR1 MNHEY and CDR2 SVGAGI. The CDR3 DNA reads TGTGCCACCACCGCAAATAGCGGTAGCACAGATACGCAGTATTTT. The encoded protein is CATTANSGSTDTQYF.

The chain uses TRBV5-6 and TRBJ2-5, with TRBD2 matching 15 bases. The CDR3 consists of 18 residues. CDR1 and CDR2 from the germline V gene are SGHDT and YYEEEE. Germline trimming cut 4 bases from V and 2 bases from J; bases unmatched to any gene: 9. CDR3 sequence reads: CASSHAGLAGGRQETQYF. The CDR3 DNA reads TGTGCCAGCAGCCACGCGGGACTAGCGGGGGGCCGGCAAGAGACCCAGTACTTC. Full variable domain (outside the CDR3, taken from reference TRBV5-6 and TRBJ2-5): DAGVTQSPTHLIKTRGQQVTLRCSPKSGHDTVSWYQQALGQGPQFIFQYYEEEERQRGNFPDRFSGHQFPNYSSELNVNALLLGDSALYLCASSHAGLAGGRQETQYFGPGTRLLVL.

The chain carries TRBV30 and TRBJ1-3; tentatively, D is TRBD1 (5 bases). Germline CDR1 GTSNPN, CDR2 SVGIG (reference sequence). V was cut by 4 bases and J by 7 bases, with 14 bases left in between. The CDR3 loop spans 13 amino acids. In nucleotides, the CDR3 is TGTGCCTGGACCCTGGGGGGGTTGAACACCATATATTTT. It yields the protein CAWTLGGLNTIYF.

The chain's CDR3 is CAWMGRGGRESRLFF. In DNA, the CDR3 is TGTGCCTGGATGGGCCGGGGGGGCAGGGAAAGTAGACTGTTTTTT. The V gene is TRBV30, the J gene TRBJ1-4; possibly TRBD1 for D (6 bases). The CDR3 is 15 residues long. In germline, CDR1 is GTSNPN, CDR2 SVGIG (reference sequence). V was cut by 4 bases and J by 13 bases, with 25 bases left in between.

The CDR3 is CASSPPGGSGNTIYF. The CDR3 DNA sequence: TGTGCCAGCAGTCCCCCCGGGGGGTCTGGAAACACCATATATTTT. The V gene is TRBV28, the J gene TRBJ1-3; the D gene is possibly TRBD1 (5 bases). From germline, CDR1 is MDHEN and CDR2 SYDVKM. This CDR3 has 15 residues. Deletions cut 5 bases from V and 1 base from J, with 12 bases between.

The rearrangement joins TRBV29-1 to TRBJ2-3, with 7 positions matching TRBD1. Trimming at V came to 2 bases and at J to 0 bases, leaving 11 bases not matched to a gene. Germline CDR1 SQVTM, CDR2 ANQGSEA. CDR3 size: 17 residues. CDR3 protein: CSVEIAGGYSSTDTQYF. CDR3 sequence (DNA): TGCAGCGTTGAAATCGCAGGGGGTTACTCTAGCACAGATACGCAGTATTTT.

The V and J genes are TRBV6-6 and TRBJ2-3, with 8 bases lining up with TRBD2. Germline CDR1 and CDR2: MNHNY and SVGAGI (reference sequence). The V and J ends lost 10 bases and 2 bases, in that order; junction bases with no gene match: 8. The length of the CDR3 is 14 residues. CDR3 amino acids: CATSSGGVTDTQYF. DNA for the CDR3: TGTGCCACCTCCTCCGGGGGGGTCACAGATACGCAGTATTTT.

The rearrangement joins TRBV10-3 to TRBJ2-4, with a weak D call TRBD2 (5 bases). The CDR3 covers 15 residues. Trimming cost V 2 bases and J 3 bases, with 11 bases left between them. Germline V gives CDR1 ENHRY, CDR2 SYGVKD. The CDR3 sequence is CAISEIEGSKNIQYF. The CDR3 DNA reads as TGTGCCATCAGTGAGATTGAGGGCAGCAAAAACATTCAGTACTTC.

This chain joins TRBV30 and TRBJ2-5, with 8 bases identical to TRBD2. The V and J ends lost 3 bases and 4 bases, in that order; junction bases with no gene match: 4. CDR1 GTSNPN and CDR2 SVGIG come from the germline V gene (reference sequence). The CDR3 consists of 13 residues. As DNA, the CDR3 is TGTGCCTGGAGCGGGGGGGCCCGAGAGACCCAGTACTTC. Translating gives CAWSGGARETQYF.

J is TRBJ1-3 and V is TRBV18, with a possible D match to TRBD1 (6 bases). Germline V gives CDR1 KGHSH, CDR2 LQKENI. The CDR3 extends over 14 amino acids. Trimming removed 4 bases at V and 9 bases at J, with 16 bases between. DNA of the CDR3: TGTGCCAGCTCACGTGCCTCAGGGGATCGCACCATATATTTT. Its protein product is CASSRASGDRTIYF.

The rearrangement uses TRBV18 and TRBJ2-1, with 7 bases identical to TRBD2. Germline V gene data show CDR1 as KGHSH and CDR2 as LQKENI. J lost 0 bases, V lost 3 bases, and 5 bases had no gene match. CDR3 length: 16 amino acids. The CDR3 DNA reads as TGTGCCAGCTCACCCCCCGGGGGGAACTCCTACAATGAGCAGTTCTTC. Encoded protein: CASSPPGGNSYNEQFF.

This sequence joins TRBV28 and TRBJ1-5; 9 nucleotides agree with TRBD1. The CDR3 loop spans 14 amino acids. The V gene's germline CDR1 is MDHEN and CDR2 SYDVKM. The V and J ends lost 6 bases and 6 bases, in that order; junction bases with no gene match: 6. The CDR3 DNA reads as TGTGCCAGCAGATTGACAGGGGGAGGTCAGCCCCAGCATTTT. Translated: CASRLTGGGQPQHF.

V is TRBV6-5 and J is TRBJ1-2; tentative D call: TRBD1 (5 bases). Trimming pared 0 bases from V and 3 bases from J, leaving 5 bases between. The CDR3 has 13 amino acids. In germline, CDR1 is MNHEY, CDR2 SVGAGI. The CDR3 sequence is CASSYSQDYGYTF. The CDR3 region has the DNA TGTGCCAGCAGTTACTCACAGGACTATGGCTACACCTTC.

The genes are TRBV5-4 and TRBJ1-2; 7 nucleotides match TRBD1. Germline CDR1 SGHNT, CDR2 YYREEE (reference sequence). CDR3 length equals 17 residues. V was clipped by 4 bases and J by 5 bases; unmatched bases: 17. CDR3 residues: CASSLRGTAKARYGYTF. Here the CDR3 DNA reads TGTGCCAGCAGCCTGCGCGGGACAGCCAAGGCCCGTTATGGCTACACCTTC.

This clone was observed a single time. V usage is TRBV12-5 and J usage is TRBJ2-2, with D maybe TRBD2 (5 bases). Germline V gene data show CDR1 as LGHNT and CDR2 as FRNRAP. CDR3 length: 14 residues. V lost 5 bases and J 3 bases, leaving 10 bases between the germline ends. The DNA of the CDR3 is TGTGCTAGTGGTGCCTCGGGGTACACCGGGGAGCTGTTTTTT. It is translated as CASGASGYTGELFF.

This chain links TRBV9 with TRBJ2-1; TRBD1 agrees at 9 bases. V trimming: 7 bases; J trimming: 2 bases; junction bases outside the gene matches: 10. CDR1 and CDR2 from the germline V gene are SGDLS and YYNGEE. This CDR3 has 16 amino acids. For the CDR3, the DNA is TGTGCCAGCTCTTTAGGGACAGGGAACACCTACAATGAGCAGTTCTTC. Translation: CASSLGTGNTYNEQFF.

This clone was recorded once. This chain links TRBV25-1 with TRBJ1-6; TRBD1 agrees at 7 bases. CDR1 is MGHDK and CDR2 is SYGVNS in the germline V gene. CDR3 size: 15 residues. Germline trimming cut 4 bases from V and 6 bases from J; bases unmatched to any gene: 6. CDR3 bases: TGTGCCAGCAGTGCCCCGGGACAGATTAATTCACCCCTCCACTTT. Translated: CASSAPGQINSPLHF.

The chain joins TRBV4-2 to TRBJ1-2, with 8 bases identical to TRBD1. Trimming cost V 3 bases and J 4 bases; bases outside gene matches: 10. The CDR3 length is 16 residues. The germline gives CDR1 LGHNA, CDR2 YNFKEQ. CDR3 protein: CASSHRPTGGGYGYTF. The CDR3 DNA is TGTGCCAGCAGCCACCGACCAACAGGGGGAGGCTATGGCTACACCTTC.

The V and J genes are TRBV6-5 and TRBJ2-5; D unclear. This CDR3 spans 11 amino acids. Germline V gene data show CDR1 as MNHEY and CDR2 as SVGAGI. The V gene lost 4 bases and the J gene lost 5 bases, with 5 bases spanning the gap. The CDR3 region is CASSSRETQYF. The CDR3 nucleotides are TGTGCCAGCAGTTCTCGGGAGACCCAGTACTTC.

This chain connects TRBV6-1 to TRBJ2-1; D might be TRBD2 (6 bases). CDR1 and CDR2 (germline): MNHNS, SASEGT. Trimming removed 4 bases at V and 4 bases at J, with 17 bases between. The CDR3 length is 16 residues. This chain's CDR3 is CASSVEVGGEYNEQFF. For the CDR3, the DNA is TGTGCCAGCAGTGTCGAGGTTGGCGGGGAGTACAATGAGCAGTTCTTC.

This clone was found a few times. This chain links TRBV5-1 with TRBJ1-2; TRBD1 aligns across 7 bases. Germline V gene data show CDR1 as SGHRS and CDR2 as YFSETQ. There are 18 residues in the CDR3. J was trimmed by 1 base and V by 5 bases; bases with no gene match: 17. The CDR3 DNA reads TGCGCCAGCAGTCCCCACCGGGACAGCAAACAGATTAACTATGGCTACACCTTC. Residues: CASSPHRDSKQINYGYTF.

The chain links TRBV28 to TRBJ2-1; D gene uncertain. Germline loops: CDR1 MDHEN, CDR2 SYDVKM. Trimming took off 2 bases at V and 1 base at J, with 15 bases between the two ends. The CDR3 has 17 residues. Here the CDR3 DNA reads TGTGCCAGCAGTTTACTTGCGGTGGCGGTTTCCTACAATGAGCAGTTCTTC. It encodes CASSLLAVAVSYNEQFF.

The CDR3 nucleotides read TGCGCCAGCAGCCAAAGTCCAGGGTTCAGGACTGAAGCTTTCTTT. It codes for CASSQSPGFRTEAFF. The J gene is TRBJ1-1, the V gene TRBV4-1; D is perhaps TRBD1 (5 bases). Germline V lookup: CDR1 MGHRA, CDR2 YSYEKL. CDR3 length equals 15 residues. Trimming removed 2 bases at V and 5 bases at J, with 15 bases between.

CDR3 loop: CASSSRTGGTEAFF. For the CDR3, the DNA is TGTGCCAGCAGCTCCCGGACAGGAGGCACTGAAGCTTTCTTT. The chain uses TRBV4-2 and TRBJ1-1; 7 positions match TRBD1. The ends lost 5 bases at V and 4 bases at J; junction bases unmatched: 7. CDR3 length: 14 amino acids. Germline V gives CDR1 LGHNA, CDR2 YNFKEQ.

The chain joins TRBV3-1 (or the pseudogene TRBV3-2) to TRBJ2-4; D gene ambiguous. The CDR3 is 16 amino acids. Germline CDR1 LGHDT, CDR2 YNNKEL (reference sequence). The V gene lost 4 bases and the J gene lost 0 bases, with 13 bases spanning the gap. The CDR3, as DNA: TGTGCCAGCAGCCTATCTCGCGGATTAGCCAAAAACATTCAGTACTTC. It is translated as CASSLSRGLAKNIQYF.

This chain links TRBV19 with TRBJ2-6, with 9 bases fitting TRBD1. Germline-derived CDR1 and CDR2 are LNHDA and SQIVND (reference sequence). V dropped 4 bases and J dropped 1; count of bases not matched to a gene: 11. CDR3 size: 19 residues. CDR3 coding DNA: TGTGCCAGTAGTAACCCGTACAGGGGGCGCAGGTCTGGGGCCAACGTCCTGACTTTC. The encoded protein is CASSNPYRGRRSGANVLTF.

V gene TRBV3-1 (or the pseudogene TRBV3-2) combines with J gene TRBJ2-7; 8 bases are shared with TRBD1. Germline values: CDR1 LGHDT, CDR2 YNNKEL (reference sequence). Losses at the gene ends were 3 bases for V and 6 bases for J; bases not matched to a gene: 7. The CDR3 length is 14 residues. The CDR3 DNA follows: TGTGCCAGCAGCCAGGGACAGGCTTCGGGCGAGCAGTACTTC. Amino acid sequence: CASSQGQASGEQYF.

V gene TRBV3-1 (or the pseudogene TRBV3-2) combines with J gene TRBJ1-4; no clear D. The CDR3 runs to 12 residues. Per the germline V gene, CDR1 is LGHDT and CDR2 is YNNKEL (reference sequence). V lost 5 bases and J lost 8, with 9 bases in between. CDR3 sequence (DNA): TGTGCCAGCAGCGGAGGCCACGAAAAACTGTTTTTT. It yields the protein CASSGGHEKLFF.

This sequence joins TRBV5-1 and TRBJ2-3, with 12 bases matching TRBD2. Germline values: CDR1 SGHRS, CDR2 YFSETQ. The CDR3 contains 17 residues. V shed 0 bases, J shed 3 bases, and the junction held 5 bases outside the gene matches. For the CDR3, the DNA is TGCGCCAGCAGCTTGGGCCCTCTAGCGGGGGGGACAGATACGCAGTATTTT. Its translation: CASSLGPLAGGTDTQYF.